This TCR beta chain was recovered during a study of immune heterogeneity within non-small cell lung tumors. Study-wide results and limits: High-frequency clones unique to single sites coexisted with identical dominant CDR3 beta clonotypes that recurred across tumor sites within a patient.

This clonotype was seen only a few times. Its antigen is still unknown. The CDR3 is 12 residues long. The germline gives CDR1 LNHDA, CDR2 SQIVND (reference sequence). V was clipped by 5 bases and J by 8 bases, with 12 bases between them. The authors used approximately 540 ng of bulk tumor genomic DNA per sample as template. Biopsy collection occurred during surgery, with several far-apart biopsies per primary tumor. Undergoing curative surgery were patients whose non-small cell lung cancer was untreated and newly diagnosed. The TCR beta CDR3 region was amplified by multiplex PCR employing 32 V and 13 J primers. TCRdb called the multiplex PCR reads again in MiXCR, with one record for every CDR3 protein. This sample yields more than 1,000 distinct CDR3 sequences, of which under 55% are seen a single time; about 16% belongs to the top ten.

The sequenced sample consisted of lung tumor tissue. This receptor was obtained from a man aged 55 to 69 with non-small cell lung cancer. The V and J genes are TRBV19 and TRBJ1-2; TRBD1 is a possible D gene (6 bases). CDR3 protein: CASSFGTWGYTF. CDR3 bases: TGTGCCAGTAGTTTCGGGACATGGGGCTACACCTTC.